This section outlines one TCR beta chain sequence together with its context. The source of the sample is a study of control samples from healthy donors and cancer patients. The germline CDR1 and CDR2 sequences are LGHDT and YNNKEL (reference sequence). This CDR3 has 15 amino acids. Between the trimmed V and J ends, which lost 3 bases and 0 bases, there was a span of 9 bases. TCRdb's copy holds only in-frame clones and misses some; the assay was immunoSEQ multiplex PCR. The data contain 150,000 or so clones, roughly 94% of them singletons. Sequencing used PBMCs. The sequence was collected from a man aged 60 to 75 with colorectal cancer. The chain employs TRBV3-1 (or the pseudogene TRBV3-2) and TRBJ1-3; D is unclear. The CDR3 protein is CASSHVRTSGNTIYF. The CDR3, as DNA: TGTGCCAGCAGCCACGTTCGGACCTCTGGAAACACCATATATTTT.